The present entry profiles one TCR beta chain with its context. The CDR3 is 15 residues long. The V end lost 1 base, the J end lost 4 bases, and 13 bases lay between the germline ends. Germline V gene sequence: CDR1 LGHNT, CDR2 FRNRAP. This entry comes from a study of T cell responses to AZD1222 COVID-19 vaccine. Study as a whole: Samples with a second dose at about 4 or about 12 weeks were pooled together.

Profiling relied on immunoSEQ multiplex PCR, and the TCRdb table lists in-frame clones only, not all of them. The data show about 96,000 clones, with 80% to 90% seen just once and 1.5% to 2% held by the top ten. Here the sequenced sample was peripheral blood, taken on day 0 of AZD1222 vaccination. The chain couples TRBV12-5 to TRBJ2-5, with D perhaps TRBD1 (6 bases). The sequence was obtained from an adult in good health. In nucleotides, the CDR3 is TGTGCTAGTGGTTTGGGATCAGGGGTCGGAGAGACCCAGTACTTC. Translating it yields CASGLGSGVGETQYF.